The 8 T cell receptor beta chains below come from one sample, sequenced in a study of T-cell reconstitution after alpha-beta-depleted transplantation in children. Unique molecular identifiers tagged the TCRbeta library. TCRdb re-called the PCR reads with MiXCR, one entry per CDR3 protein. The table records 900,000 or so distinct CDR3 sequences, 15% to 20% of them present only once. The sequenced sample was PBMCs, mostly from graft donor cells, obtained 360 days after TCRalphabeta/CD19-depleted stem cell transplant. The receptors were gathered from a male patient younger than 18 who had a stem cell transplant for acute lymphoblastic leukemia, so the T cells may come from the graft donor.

CDR3 DNA sequence: TGTGCCACCTGGGGACACGTTGACTCTGGGGCCAACGTCCTGACTTTC. Translation: CATWGHVDSGANVLTF. The rearrangement joins TRBV24-1 to TRBJ2-6; a weak D match, TRBD1 (6 bases). Germline loops: CDR1 KGHDR, CDR2 SFDVKD. Trimming took off 9 bases at V and 0 bases at J, with 14 bases between the two ends. The CDR3 extends over 16 amino acids.

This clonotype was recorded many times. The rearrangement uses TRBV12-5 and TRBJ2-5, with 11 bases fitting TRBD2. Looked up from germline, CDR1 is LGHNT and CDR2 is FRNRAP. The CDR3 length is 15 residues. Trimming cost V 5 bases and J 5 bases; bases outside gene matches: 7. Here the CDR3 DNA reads TGTGCTAGTGGTCCCCTTAGCGGGAGGGCCGAGACCCAGTACTTC. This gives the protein CASGPLSGRAETQYF.

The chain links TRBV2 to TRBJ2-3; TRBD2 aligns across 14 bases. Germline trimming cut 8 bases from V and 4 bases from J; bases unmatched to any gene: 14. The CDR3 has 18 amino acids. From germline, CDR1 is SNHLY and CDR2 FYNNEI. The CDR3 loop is CASGTSGSGLALADTQYF. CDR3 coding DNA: TGTGCCAGCGGGACTAGCGGGAGTGGCCTCGCCCTCGCAGATACGCAGTATTTT.

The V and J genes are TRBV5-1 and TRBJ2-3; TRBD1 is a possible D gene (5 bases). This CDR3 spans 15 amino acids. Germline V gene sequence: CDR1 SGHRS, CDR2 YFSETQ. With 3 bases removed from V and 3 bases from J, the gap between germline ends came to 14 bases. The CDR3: CASSSQGYWTDTQYF. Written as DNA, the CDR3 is TGCGCCAGCAGCTCTCAGGGATATTGGACAGATACGCAGTATTTT.

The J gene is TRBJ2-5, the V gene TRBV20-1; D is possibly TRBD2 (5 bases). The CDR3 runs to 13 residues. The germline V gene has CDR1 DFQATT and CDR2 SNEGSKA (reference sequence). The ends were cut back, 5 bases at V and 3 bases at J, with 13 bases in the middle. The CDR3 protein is CSARLTREETQYF. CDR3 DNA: TGCAGTGCTCGACTAACCCGAGAAGAGACCCAGTACTTC.

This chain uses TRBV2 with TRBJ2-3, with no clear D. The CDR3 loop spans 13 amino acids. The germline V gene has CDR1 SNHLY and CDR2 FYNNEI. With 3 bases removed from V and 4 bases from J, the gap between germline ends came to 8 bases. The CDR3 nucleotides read TGTGCCAGCAGTGACTGGTCCGCAGATACGCAGTATTTT. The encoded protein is CASSDWSADTQYF.

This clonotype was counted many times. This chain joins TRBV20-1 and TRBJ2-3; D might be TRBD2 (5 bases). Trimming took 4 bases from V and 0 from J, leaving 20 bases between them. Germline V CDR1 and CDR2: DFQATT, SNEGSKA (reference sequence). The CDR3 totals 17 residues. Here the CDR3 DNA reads TGCAGTGCTATTAATACCGGGAAGGACTCCAGCACAGATACGCAGTATTTT. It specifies CSAINTGKDSSTDTQYF.

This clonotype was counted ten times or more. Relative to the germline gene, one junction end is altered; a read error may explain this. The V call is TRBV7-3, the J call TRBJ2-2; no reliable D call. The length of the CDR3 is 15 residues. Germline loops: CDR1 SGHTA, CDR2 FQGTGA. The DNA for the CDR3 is TGCGCCAGCAGCTTGGGTCTGGCCAACACCGGGGAGCTGTTTTTT. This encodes CASSLGLANTGELFF.